This T cell receptor beta chain was retrieved from a study of regulatory T cells in long-lasting Graves disease. Building of the TCR beta libraries involved iRepertoire HTBI primers and Arm-PCR of CDR3 regions. Original handling: Across samples, 62 TRBV and 14 TRBJ segments were found. TCRdb redid the calling of the multiplex PCR reads with MiXCR, one entry per CDR3 protein. In this record, the V and J calls reflect TCRdb's handling and not the investigators' own analysis. This repertoire shows 580,000 or so distinct CDR3 sequences, approximately 16% found once; its top ten account for more than 10%. The CDR3 spans 14 residues. Per germline, CDR1 DFQATT and CDR2 SNEGSKA (reference sequence). The V and J ends lost 2 bases and 8 bases respectively, with 18 bases between them. The time point is: newly diagnosed GD, antithyroid drugs for less than 3 months. From PBMCs, RNA was extracted and then used to make the TCR library.

This clonotype was seen at least ten times. These data were also reused for a study on T cells in Graves' hyperthyroidism and ophthalmopathy.

The sequence was collected from a man between 18 and 35 years old with Graves disease. The chain links TRBV20-1 to TRBJ1-2, with TRBD1 as a possible D gene (5 bases). Sequencing used peripheral blood mononuclear cells (PBMCs), obtained at new diagnosis, from a patient treated with antithyroid drugs. The CDR3 nucleotides read TGCAGTGCTAGACCCCAGGGCCGCCGGGCGGGCTACACCTTC. It encodes CSARPQGRRAGYTF.